Shown below are 30 T cell receptor beta chains from a single sample sequenced in a study of response to subunit inactivated influenza vaccine. TCRdb reprocessed the RT-PCR reads with MiXCR, giving one entry per CDR3 protein. Among approximately 500,000 distinct CDR3 sequences listed, less than 15% were seen once. The sample was PBMCs from blood, taken approximately 13 days after vaccination. These receptors were collected from a man aged 45-60 years who received an inactivated influenza vaccine.

The table lists this clonotype with a few counts. This chain connects TRBV6-1 to TRBJ2-3; 8 bases match TRBD2. Per germline, CDR1 MNHNS and CDR2 SASEGT. The CDR3 runs to 16 residues. The junction had 14 bases not matched to a gene; V was cut back by 6 bases and J by 6 bases. This chain's CDR3 is CASSRITSGPSDTQYF. In DNA form, the CDR3 reads TGTGCCAGCAGCCGCATTACTAGCGGACCCTCGGATACGCAGTATTTT.

This clonotype was seen more than once but under ten times. The chain is built from TRBV5-1 and TRBJ2-3; D remains unclear. The V gene lost 0 bases and the J gene lost 4 bases, with 9 bases spanning the gap. The CDR3 is 14 amino acids. Germline V gene sequence: CDR1 SGHRS, CDR2 YFSETQ. The CDR3 sequence is CASSLGESPDTQYF. In DNA, the CDR3 is TGCGCCAGCAGCTTGGGGGAAAGTCCAGATACGCAGTATTTT.

This clonotype has more than one count but fewer than ten. The CDR3, as DNA: TGCAGTGCTAGAGATCACCGCACAGATACGCAGTATTTT. The encoded protein is CSARDHRTDTQYF. The gene calls are TRBV20-1 and TRBJ2-3, with D unclear. Trimming cost V 0 bases and J 1 base, with 5 bases left between them. The CDR3 loop spans 13 amino acids. CDR1 is DFQATT, CDR2 SNEGSKA, per germline (reference sequence).

In regard to this clonotype: At one end, the junction sequence differs from germline, possibly due to a read error. The rearrangement links TRBV20-1 to TRBJ2-1; the match to TRBD2 covers 9 bases. The CDR3 runs to 17 residues. Germline V gene sequence: CDR1 DFQATT, CDR2 SNEGSKA (reference sequence). The CDR3 protein is CSARDTYAGGPVDERFF. The CDR3 DNA reads TGCAGTGCTAGAGATACATACGCGGGAGGGCCGGTCGATGAGCGGTTCTTC.

This chain links TRBV28 with TRBJ1-5, with a possible D match to TRBD1 (5 bases). Germline CDR1 and CDR2: MDHEN and SYDVKM. This CDR3 has 13 residues. The germline V and J ends were trimmed by 9 bases and 5 bases, with 14 bases remaining between them. The CDR3 loop reads CASRWGFDQPQHF. In nucleotides, the CDR3 is TGTGCCAGTCGATGGGGGTTCGATCAGCCCCAGCATTTT.

This clonotype was detected only a few times. Germline is not matched at one junction end, which may reflect a read error. The chain is built from TRBV25-1 and TRBJ2-1; 9 bases are shared with TRBD1. Germline CDR1 reads MGHDK; CDR2 reads SYGVNS. The CDR3 covers 13 residues. The CDR3 DNA reads as TGTGCCAGCAGTGCCCCGGGGACAGGGCATGAGTCCTTC. It codes for CASSAPGTGHESF. Full variable domain (rest looked up from reference TRBV25-1 and TRBJ2-1): EADIYQTPRYLVIGTGKKITLECSQTMGHDKMYWYQQDPGMELHLIHYSYGVNSTEKGDLSSESTVSRIRTEHFPLTLESARPSHTSQYLCASSAPGTGHESFGPGTRLTVL.

The V call is TRBV7-9, the J call TRBJ2-1; the D gene is possibly TRBD2 (6 bases). Trimming shortened V by 1 base and J by 5 bases, and 12 bases separated the two germline ends. Germline V gene sequence: CDR1 SEHNR, CDR2 FQNEAQ (reference sequence). The length of the CDR3 is 15 residues. In DNA form, the CDR3 reads TGTGCCAGCAGCTTAGGCGGATCGGGAGACAATGAGCAGTTCTTC. The encoded protein is CASSLGGSGDNEQFF.

The chain has TRBV20-1 and TRBJ2-1, with TRBD2 identical over 10 bases. V dropped 1 base and J dropped 0; count of bases not matched to a gene: 3. The CDR3 totals 16 residues. Per the germline V gene, CDR1 is DFQATT and CDR2 is SNEGSKA (reference sequence). CDR3 residues: CSARGTSGISYNEQFF. CDR3 nucleotide sequence: TGCAGTGCTAGAGGGACTAGCGGTATCTCCTACAATGAGCAGTTCTTC.

The table lists this clonotype with a few counts. V usage is TRBV5-1 and J usage is TRBJ2-3; a possible D gene is TRBD2 (6 bases). V was cut by 1 base and J by 0 bases, with 9 bases left in between. Germline-derived CDR1 and CDR2 are SGHRS and YFSETQ. The CDR3 spans 15 residues. As DNA, the CDR3 is TGCGCCAGCAGCTTGAGAAGCGGGAGCACAGATACGCAGTATTTT. It yields the protein CASSLRSGSTDTQYF.

On this clonotype itself: The junction and the germline gene differ at one end; a read error may be behind it. V usage is TRBV29-1 and J usage is TRBJ2-1, with 7 bases lining up with TRBD2. Germline loops: CDR1 SQVTM, CDR2 ANQGSEA. CDR3 length: 13 amino acids. CDR3: CSVRLAAYKEQFF. The CDR3 region has the DNA TGCAGCGTTCGGCTAGCGGCTTACAAAGAGCAGTTCTTC.

The table lists this clonotype with many counts. This sequence joins TRBV6-2 or TRBV6-3 and TRBJ2-4, with D possibly being TRBD1 (5 bases). The CDR3 runs 12 residues. V shed 4 bases and J shed 8 bases, with 9 bases lying between them. Germline CDR1 is MNHEY and CDR2 is SVGEGT. CDR3 loop: CASSSTGYIQYF. CDR3 DNA sequence: TGTGCCAGCAGTTCCACAGGATACATTCAGTACTTC.

In DNA form, the CDR3 reads TGTGCCAGCGGATTCGGGGAGAGTTGGAACGAGCAGTACTTC. It codes for CASGFGESWNEQYF. This chain connects TRBV12-3 or TRBV12-4 to TRBJ2-7; tentatively, D is TRBD2 (5 bases). The CDR3 has 14 amino acids. Trimming left V 8 bases short and J 5 bases short, with 19 bases between.

This clonotype was counted at least ten times. The V call is TRBV7-9, the J call TRBJ2-3, with 8 bases fitting TRBD1. J was trimmed by 0 bases and V by 5 bases; bases with no gene match: 7. CDR1 is SEHNR and CDR2 is FQNEAQ in the germline V gene (reference sequence). The CDR3 is 16 residues long. In nucleotides, the CDR3 is TGTGCCAGCAGCAAATATCAGGGGGCGAGCACAGATACGCAGTATTTT. This translates into CASSKYQGASTDTQYF.

This clonotype was seen a few times. The CDR3 DNA reads as TGCGCCAGCAGCCAACTATCGGCCGGACTAGCGTCAAGTTACGAGCAGTACTTC. Its protein is CASSQLSAGLASSYEQYF. J is TRBJ2-7 and V is TRBV4-1, with 9 nucleotides matching TRBD2. V was clipped by 2 bases and J by 4 bases; unmatched bases: 15. The CDR3 totals 18 residues. In germline, CDR1 is MGHRA, CDR2 YSYEKL.

Only a few counts were recorded for this clonotype. The V gene is TRBV6-5, the J gene TRBJ1-2; TRBD1 aligns across 7 bases. This CDR3 is built from 16 residues. The ends lost 1 base at V and 5 bases at J; junction bases unmatched: 10. The germline gives CDR1 MNHEY, CDR2 SVGAGI. Written as DNA, the CDR3 is TGTGCCAGCAGTTACTTGAGACGCCGGGACAGATATGGCTACACCTTC. Its protein product is CASSYLRRRDRYGYTF.

The CDR3 sequence is CASRNRNAANYGYTF. The CDR3 region has the DNA TGTGCCAGTAGGAACAGGAACGCAGCTAACTATGGCTACACCTTC. The V and J genes are TRBV19 and TRBJ1-2; tentative D call: TRBD1 (5 bases). Germline V gene sequence: CDR1 LNHDA, CDR2 SQIVND (reference sequence). The V gene lost 6 bases and the J gene lost 0 bases, with 14 bases spanning the gap. The CDR3 sequence is 15 residues long.

In this sample, this clonotype turned up many times. The chain links TRBV27 to TRBJ2-3, with 11 bases that match TRBD2. Germline V gene lookup returns CDR1 MNHEY and CDR2 SMNVEV (reference sequence). V trimming: 5 bases; J trimming: 4 bases; junction bases outside the gene matches: 8. This CDR3 is built from 16 residues. DNA of the CDR3: TGTGCCAGCAGTCAAGTAGCGGGAGGGCCAGCAGATACGCAGTATTTT. As protein: CASSQVAGGPADTQYF.

This clonotype was counted a few times. V usage is TRBV10-3 and J usage is TRBJ2-5; 9 nucleotides agree with TRBD2. CDR3 size: 15 residues. V shed 10 bases, J shed 5 bases, and the junction held 14 bases outside the gene matches. The germline CDR1 and CDR2 sequences are ENHRY and SYGVKD. The CDR3 nucleotides are TGTGCCACCGGTGGCCGCGGGGGGGCCCGGGAGACCCAGTACTTC. Protein product: CATGGRGGARETQYF.

This chain connects TRBV6-5 to TRBJ1-5, with a tentative D call TRBD1 (6 bases). Germline CDR1 and CDR2: MNHEY and SVGAGI. V dropped 2 bases and J dropped 6 bases, with 11 bases sitting between them. CDR3 size: 14 residues. The CDR3 DNA sequence: TGTGCCAGCAGTTACAGGACAGACGGTCAGCCCCAGCATTTT. The encoded protein is CASSYRTDGQPQHF.

This clonotype was detected a few times. The rearrangement uses TRBV5-6 and TRBJ2-5, with D perhaps TRBD2 (6 bases). V lost 1 base, J lost 10 bases, and 17 bases lay in between. CDR1 and CDR2 (germline): SGHDT, YYEEEE. The CDR3 consists of 14 residues. CDR3 loop: CASSLRAGQEVQYF. For the CDR3, the DNA is TGTGCCAGCAGCTTGCGCGCGGGGCAAGAGGTCCAGTACTTC.

The chain is built from TRBV12-3 or TRBV12-4 and TRBJ2-5; D may be TRBD1 (6 bases). The ends were cut back, 6 bases at V and 2 bases at J, with 16 bases in the middle. This CDR3 is 15 amino acids long. CDR3 region: CASRPTGFEQETQYF. CDR3 nucleotide sequence: TGTGCCAGCAGACCTACAGGGTTCGAACAAGAGACCCAGTACTTC.

This clonotype was found many times. The CDR3 spells CASSSYVGTSVNEQFF. CDR3 DNA: TGTGCCAGCAGCTCATATGTGGGGACTAGCGTAAATGAGCAGTTCTTC. The chain joins TRBV7-9 to TRBJ2-1; 10 bases line up with TRBD2. Looked up from germline, CDR1 is SEHNR and CDR2 is FQNEAQ (reference sequence). The junction had 10 bases not matched to a gene; V was cut back by 4 bases and J by 7 bases. This CDR3 contains 16 residues.

The chain has TRBV20-1 and TRBJ2-3; tentative D call: TRBD2 (6 bases). CDR1 is DFQATT, CDR2 SNEGSKA, per germline (reference sequence). Trimming pared 6 bases from V and 2 bases from J, leaving 15 bases between. The length of the CDR3 is 14 residues. CDR3 sequence reads: CSAPRRGLTDTQYF. CDR3 nucleotide sequence: TGCAGTGCCCCGAGGCGGGGACTCACAGATACGCAGTATTTT.

This clonotype was detected many times. The chain carries TRBV7-6 and TRBJ2-5; D is unclear. The CDR3 sequence is 14 residues long. Germline V gene data show CDR1 as SGHVS and CDR2 as FNYEAQ. Trimming removed 5 bases at V and 5 bases at J, with 15 bases between. The CDR3 reads CASSTRRARETQYF. The CDR3 DNA sequence: TGTGCCAGCAGCACCCGAAGGGCTCGGGAGACCCAGTACTTC.

This clonotype was observed once. The gene calls are TRBV5-1 and TRBJ2-2; TRBD2 agrees at 11 bases. The CDR3 runs 16 residues. The germline V gene has CDR1 SGHRS and CDR2 YFSETQ. V trimming: 5 bases; J trimming: 3 bases; junction bases outside the gene matches: 6. The CDR3 sequence: CASSLLAGDDTGELFF. CDR3 coding DNA: TGCGCCAGCAGTTTACTAGCGGGAGATGACACCGGGGAGCTGTTTTTT.

V usage is TRBV10-3 and J usage is TRBJ2-3; TRBD2 aligns across 12 bases. In germline, CDR1 is ENHRY, CDR2 SYGVKD. The CDR3 runs 14 residues. The junction had 2 bases not matched to a gene; V was cut back by 10 bases and J by 0 bases. The CDR3 region is CATGTSGSTDTQYF. CDR3 in DNA: TGTGCCACTGGGACTAGCGGGAGCACAGATACGCAGTATTTT.

The chain's CDR3 is CSARGDRVYNEQFF. In DNA form, the CDR3 reads TGCAGTGCTAGAGGCGACAGGGTCTACAATGAGCAGTTCTTC. This rearrangement joins TRBV20-1 to TRBJ2-1; 7 bases align to TRBD1. Germline CDR1 and CDR2: DFQATT and SNEGSKA (reference sequence). The CDR3 extends over 14 amino acids. V shed 1 base, J shed 3 bases, and the junction held 3 bases outside the gene matches.

The chain recombines TRBV7-2 with TRBJ2-7; 8 bases map to TRBD1. V lost 1 base to trimming and J lost 4 bases; unmatched junction nucleotides: 6. The CDR3 loop spans 15 amino acids. The V gene's germline CDR1 is SGHTA and CDR2 FQGNSA. In nucleotides, the CDR3 is TGTGCCAGCAGCTTAGTAAGTGGACAGGGTTACGAGCAGTACTTC. The encoded protein is CASSLVSGQGYEQYF.

This rearrangement joins TRBV11-2 to TRBJ2-7; D is ambiguous. The V gene's germline CDR1 is SGHAT and CDR2 FQNNGV. V was shortened by 6 bases and J by 2 bases, with 11 bases between the two germline ends. The CDR3 is 13 residues long. CDR3 sequence reads: CASRREAPYEQYF. CDR3 coding DNA: TGTGCCAGCAGGCGAGAGGCCCCCTACGAGCAGTACTTC.

V is TRBV10-3 and J is TRBJ2-1; D tentatively reads TRBD1 or TRBD2 (5 bases each). The CDR3 runs to 13 residues. The V gene's germline CDR1 is ENHRY and CDR2 SYGVKD. Trimming took off 3 bases at V and 8 bases at J, with 11 bases between the two ends. CDR3: CAISDLGDDEQFF. The DNA of the CDR3 is TGTGCCATCAGTGATTTGGGGGACGATGAGCAGTTCTTC.